The T cell receptor (beta chain) under discussion was sequenced for a study of CD8 T cells in ankylosing spondylitis. Study-level points and caveats: Earlier work had already found some motif variants in reactive arthritis synovial fluid and blood. The authors reported significant enrichment of disease-linked clones in matched ankylosing spondylitis synovial fluid. The study identified a TCR beta motif of under 10 highly homologous variants that appeared characteristic of ankylosing spondylitis blood. In peripheral blood, disease-linked CD8+ clones occurred at relatively low frequencies.

The sample holds many counts of this clonotype. What it binds is not known. Generation of TCR beta libraries employed quantitative 5'-RACE incorporating molecular barcodes. TCRdb called the 5' RACE reads again in MiXCR, with one record for every CDR3 protein. The profile shows more than 400,000 distinct CDR3 sequences, about 5% of them singletons. The CDR3 covers 14 residues. The germline gives CDR1 KGHDR, CDR2 SFDVKD. The J segment lost 8 bases and the V segment lost 10 bases, leaving 8 bases of the junction unmatched. This chain links TRBV24-1 with TRBJ2-1, with 12 bases identical to TRBD2. The clonotype was recovered from a male donor with ankylosing spondylitis. Material for sequencing was blood, either unsorted or a sorted T cell fraction (not recorded which). DNA for the CDR3: TGTGCCACAGGACTAGCGGGGCCGGTGGATGAGCAGTTCTTC. Residues: CATGLAGPVDEQFF.